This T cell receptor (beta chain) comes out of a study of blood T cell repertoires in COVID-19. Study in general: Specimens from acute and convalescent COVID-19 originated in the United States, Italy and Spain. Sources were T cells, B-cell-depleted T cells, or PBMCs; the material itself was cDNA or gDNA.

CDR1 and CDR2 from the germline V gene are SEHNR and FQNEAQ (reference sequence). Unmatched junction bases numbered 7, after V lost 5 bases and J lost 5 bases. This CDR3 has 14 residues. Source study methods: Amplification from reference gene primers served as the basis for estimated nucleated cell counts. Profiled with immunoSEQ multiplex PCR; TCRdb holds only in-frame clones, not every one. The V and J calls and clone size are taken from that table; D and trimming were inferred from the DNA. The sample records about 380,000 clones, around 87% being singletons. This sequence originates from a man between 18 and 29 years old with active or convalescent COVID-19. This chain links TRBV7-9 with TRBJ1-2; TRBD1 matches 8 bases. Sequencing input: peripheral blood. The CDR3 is CASSVDRVGYGYTF. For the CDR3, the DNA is TGTGCCAGCAGCGTGGACAGGGTTGGGTATGGCTACACCTTC.